The 30 T cell receptor beta chains below come from one sample, sequenced in a study of monozygotic twins with inflammatory bowel disease. TCRdb re-analyzed the 5' RACE reads; it lists each CDR3 protein once, without DNA. The sample includes approximately 200,000 distinct CDR3 sequences. The specimen sequenced was blood. All receptors derive from a human donor with ulcerative colitis or Crohn's disease, or a healthy co-twin of an affected twin (not recorded which).

This rearrangement joins TRBV6-1 to TRBJ1-1. CDR1 MNHNS and CDR2 SASEGT come from the germline V gene. CDR3 length: 14 amino acids. The CDR3 spells CASSQREPNTEAFF.

The chain uses TRBV7-2 and TRBJ2-5. Germline V lookup: CDR1 SGHTA, CDR2 FQGNSA. The CDR3 sequence is 12 residues long. The CDR3 loop reads CASSLSPETQYF.

The chain carries TRBV3-1 and TRBJ2-5. The CDR3 is 12 residues long. Germline CDR1 and CDR2: LGHDT and YNNKEL (reference sequence). The chain's CDR3 is CASSRSWETQYF.

The gene calls are TRBV7-3 and TRBJ2-1; TCRdb gives TRBD2 as the D gene, but with no DNA this cannot be confirmed. CDR1 is SGHTA and CDR2 is FQGTGA in the germline V gene. The CDR3 sequence is 17 residues long. The CDR3 is CASSSDSGGPLYNEQFF.

The genes are TRBV5-1 and TRBJ1-1; the D gene TCRdb calls, TRBD1, cannot be checked with no DNA. The CDR3 has 16 residues. Germline V lookup: CDR1 SGHRS, CDR2 YFSETQ. CDR3 amino acids: CASSLAGDRGNTEAFF.

The V and J genes are TRBV5-1 and TRBJ2-1; TCRdb lists TRBD1, though no DNA is available to test this call. The CDR3 loop spans 13 amino acids. From germline, CDR1 is SGHRS and CDR2 YFSETQ. This CDR3 reads CASSPGTPFEQFF.

This chain connects TRBV7-9 to TRBJ2-7; TCRdb designates TRBD2, a call that cannot be tested without DNA. CDR3 length: 14 amino acids. CDR1 and CDR2 from the germline V gene are SEHNR and FQNEAQ (reference sequence). CDR3 loop: CASSPPATSYEQYF. Variable domain in full (rest from reference TRBV7-9 and TRBJ2-7): DTGVSQNPRHKITKRGQNVTFRCDPISEHNRLYWYRQTLGQGPEFLTYFQNEAQLEKSRLLSDRFSAERPKGSFSTLEIQRTEQGDSAMYLCASSPPATSYEQYFGPGTRLTVT.

This rearrangement joins TRBV27 to TRBJ2-1; TCRdb returns TRBD2, unconfirmable since there is no DNA. The CDR3 covers 15 residues. Germline loops: CDR1 MNHEY, CDR2 SMNVEV (reference sequence). The CDR3: CASSLYPGGANEQFF.

The chain combines TRBV7-9 with TRBJ2-7; TCRdb picks TRBD1, but there is no DNA to check that call. The CDR3 spans 15 residues. Germline CDR1 reads SEHNR; CDR2 reads FQNEAQ (reference sequence). This CDR3 reads CASSSFRDRDYEQYF.

The chain is built from TRBV27 and TRBJ1-1; checking the TCRdb D call of TRBD1 is not possible without DNA. The CDR3 totals 15 residues. Looked up from germline, CDR1 is MNHEY and CDR2 is SMNVEV (reference sequence). The CDR3 sequence is CASSLSRVGNTEAFF.

The V call is TRBV30, the J call TRBJ1-4; there is no DNA to check the TCRdb D call of TRBD1. CDR3 length: 15 amino acids. Germline values: CDR1 GTSNPN, CDR2 SVGIG (reference sequence). The CDR3 sequence is CAWSVQGDTNEKLFF.

The chain is built from TRBV20-1 and TRBJ2-1. Germline V gene data show CDR1 as DFQATT and CDR2 as SNEGSKA (reference sequence). This CDR3 is built from 14 residues. CDR3 sequence: CSASSRGPYNEQFF.

This chain links TRBV24-1 with TRBJ2-2; as DNA is missing, the TRBD1 call by TCRdb cannot be tested. The CDR3 is 16 amino acids. CDR1 and CDR2 (germline): KGHDR, SFDVKD. CDR3 loop: CATSDRTGRDTGELFF.

CDR3 residues: CASSGGPPGEQFF. V gene TRBV7-3 combines with J gene TRBJ2-1; TCRdb calls TRBD2, which cannot be checked without DNA. This CDR3 is 13 amino acids long. CDR1 is SGHTA, CDR2 FQGTGA, per germline.

The J gene is TRBJ1-2, the V gene TRBV4-1; checking the TCRdb D call of TRBD1 is not possible without DNA. In germline, CDR1 is MGHRA, CDR2 YSYEKL. The CDR3 consists of 14 residues. Here the CDR3 reads CASSPLGDIYGYTF.

J is TRBJ2-3 and V is TRBV7-2; with no DNA, the TCRdb D assignment of TRBD2 cannot be verified. Germline loops: CDR1 SGHTA, CDR2 FQGNSA. The CDR3 sequence is 13 residues long. CDR3 amino acids: CASGLLSTDTQYF.

The chain recombines TRBV5-1 with TRBJ1-2. Germline CDR1 and CDR2: SGHRS and YFSETQ. CDR3 size: 14 residues. CDR3 in amino acids: CASSLVTSDRGYTF.

The chain recombines TRBV12-3 or TRBV12-4 with TRBJ1-5. The CDR3 is 14 amino acids. CDR3 amino acids: CASSLTGSTWPQHF.

This rearrangement joins TRBV19 to TRBJ1-4; TCRdb returns TRBD1, unconfirmable since there is no DNA. In germline, CDR1 is LNHDA, CDR2 SQIVND (reference sequence). The CDR3 runs to 15 residues. The CDR3 loop is CASTPPWGQATRLFF.

The chain has TRBV6-1 and TRBJ1-1. The CDR3 contains 12 residues. From germline, CDR1 is MNHNS and CDR2 SASEGT. The CDR3 is CASREVNTEAFF.

This chain uses TRBV11-2 with TRBJ1-1. The CDR3 is 15 residues long. Germline V gives CDR1 SGHAT, CDR2 FQNNGV. The CDR3 is CASSLIFQARVEAFF.

The chain combines TRBV20-1 with TRBJ1-2; the D call from TCRdb, TRBD1, cannot be confirmed without DNA. Looked up from germline, CDR1 is DFQATT and CDR2 is SNEGSKA (reference sequence). This CDR3 comprises 13 residues. CDR3 amino acids: CSAPGTGGHGYTF.

J is TRBJ2-3 and V is TRBV7-3; TCRdb lists TRBD1, though no DNA is available to test this call. The CDR3 runs to 16 residues. Germline values: CDR1 SGHTA, CDR2 FQGTGA. The CDR3: CASSLRGSGATDTQYF.

The chain recombines TRBV6-5 with TRBJ1-3. Germline values: CDR1 MNHEY, CDR2 SVGAGI. This CDR3 is built from 16 residues. The CDR3 reads CASSSEGMTGGNTIYF.

The chain is built from TRBV29-1 and TRBJ2-2. Germline loops: CDR1 SQVTM, CDR2 ANQGSEA. The CDR3 has 12 residues. The CDR3 here is CSVEFSTGELFF.

The chain links TRBV19 to TRBJ2-3; the D call of TRBD2 rests on TCRdb alone, since no DNA is present to check it. This CDR3 is 14 amino acids long. Per the germline V gene, CDR1 is LNHDA and CDR2 is SQIVND (reference sequence). The CDR3: CASTNPAGVDTQYF.

J is TRBJ1-1 and V is TRBV28; TCRdb names TRBD1, which stays unverified in the absence of DNA. There are 14 residues in the CDR3. Germline CDR1 reads MDHEN; CDR2 reads SYDVKM. CDR3 loop: CASGGLGANTEAFF.

The CDR3 is CASSWDRVGEQYF. The chain has TRBV5-1 and TRBJ2-7. Per germline, CDR1 SGHRS and CDR2 YFSETQ. The CDR3 length is 13 residues.

CDR3: CATSRGTGGLADTQYF. The rearrangement joins TRBV15 to TRBJ2-3; without DNA, the TCRdb call of TRBD2 cannot be checked. Germline values: CDR1 LNHNV, CDR2 YYDKDF (reference sequence). This CDR3 contains 16 residues.

The V and J genes are TRBV13 and TRBJ2-6. CDR3 length: 17 residues. Looked up from germline, CDR1 is PRHDT and CDR2 is FYEKMQ (reference sequence). CDR3 loop: CASSLLRGLSGANVLTF.